This T cell receptor (beta chain) was identified in a study of blood T cells in healthy people across ages. The study's findings and limits: Significant beta diversity loss was already apparent by age approximately 38, declining roughly linearly.

PCR was performed a second time for about 6 to 11 cycles using a sample-barcoded 5' primer and a J-beta primer mix. In TCRdb, the 5' RACE reads were re-called with MiXCR into one record per CDR3 protein. Of some 760,000 distinct CDR3 sequences in the sample, 25% were seen once. Donor samples were obtained from healthy Caucasian individuals from Russia, aged about 6 to 100. Concerning this clonotype: Its antigen is still unknown.

These data were likewise used in another study, on T cells of mothers and their children. From that study: It was observed that no persistent microchimeric T cell clones could be detected.

The receptor's source is a boy under 18 in good health. Sequencing was carried out using blood.

CDR3 loop: CASRPASLSYEQYF. CDR3 DNA: TGTGCCAGCAGGCCGGCCTCCTTATCCTACGAGCAGTACTTC. The chain is built from TRBV28 and TRBJ2-7, with D unresolved. The V gene lost 6 bases and the J gene lost 1 base, with 13 bases spanning the gap. This CDR3 is built from 14 residues. Germline V gene sequence: CDR1 MDHEN, CDR2 SYDVKM.